This T cell receptor beta chain was recorded in a study of T-cell reconstitution after alpha-beta-depleted transplantation in children. Preparation of the TCRbeta library was carried out with unique molecular identifiers. TCRdb used MiXCR to reprocess the PCR reads, holding one entry per CDR3 protein. The sample carries hundreds of thousands of distinct CDR3 sequences, 15% to 20% recorded once. This CDR3 comprises 14 residues. Germline V CDR1 and CDR2: MDHEN, SYDVKM. V gave up 0 bases and J gave up 6 bases; unmatched junction bases: 3. The V gene is TRBV28, the J gene TRBJ2-3, with TRBD2 matching over 7 bases. This receptor was identified in a male patient aged 2-9 years who had a stem cell transplant for acute lymphoblastic leukemia, so the T cells may come from the graft donor. This specimen consisted of PBMCs, mostly from graft donor cells, obtained 360 days after TCRalphabeta/CD19-depleted stem cell transplant. The CDR3 here is CASSLWTSRDTQYF. The CDR3 coding sequence is TGTGCCAGCAGTTTATGGACTAGCCGCGATACGCAGTATTTT.